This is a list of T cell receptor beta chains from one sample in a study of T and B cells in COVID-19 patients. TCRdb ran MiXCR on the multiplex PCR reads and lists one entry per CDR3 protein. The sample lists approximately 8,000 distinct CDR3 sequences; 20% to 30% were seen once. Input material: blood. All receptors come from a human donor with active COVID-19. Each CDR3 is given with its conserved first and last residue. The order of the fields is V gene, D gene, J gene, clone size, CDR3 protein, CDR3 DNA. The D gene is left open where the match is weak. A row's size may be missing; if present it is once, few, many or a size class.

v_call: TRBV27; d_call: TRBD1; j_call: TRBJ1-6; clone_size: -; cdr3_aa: CASSLWGQGRNSPLHF; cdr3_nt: TGTGCCAGCAGTTTATGGGGACAGGGTCGGAATTCACCCCTCCACTTT
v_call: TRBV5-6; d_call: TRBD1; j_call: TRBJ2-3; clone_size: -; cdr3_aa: CASSRKTTGADTQYF; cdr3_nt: TGTGCCAGCAGCCGCAAGACGACAGGGGCAGATACGCAGTATTTT
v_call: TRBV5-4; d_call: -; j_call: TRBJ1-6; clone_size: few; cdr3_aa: CASSLGQNSPLHF; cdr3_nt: TGTGCCAGCAGCTTGGGACAAAATTCACCCCTCCACTTT
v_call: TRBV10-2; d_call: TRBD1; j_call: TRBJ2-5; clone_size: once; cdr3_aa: CASRKFRDRIQETQYF; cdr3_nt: TGCGCCAGCAGGAAGTTCCGGGACAGGATACAAGAGACCCAGTACTTC
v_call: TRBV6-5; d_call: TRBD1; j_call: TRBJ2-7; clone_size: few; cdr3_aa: CASSPGTGKPYEQYF; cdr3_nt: TGTGCCAGCAGCCCCGGGACAGGGAAACCCTACGAGCAGTACTTC
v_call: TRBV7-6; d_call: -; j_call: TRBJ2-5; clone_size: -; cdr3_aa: CASSLVPGDGETQYF; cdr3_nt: TGTGCCAGCAGCTTAGTTCCAGGGGACGGGGAGACCCAGTACTTC
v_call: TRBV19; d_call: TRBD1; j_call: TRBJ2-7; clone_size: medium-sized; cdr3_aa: CASSIGQGLSYEQYF; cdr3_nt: TGTGCCAGTAGTATCGGACAGGGTCTCTCTTACGAGCAGTACTTC
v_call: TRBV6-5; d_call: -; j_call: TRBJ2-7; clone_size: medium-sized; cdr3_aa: CASSYSVVVEQYF; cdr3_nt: TGTGCCAGCAGTTACTCGGTCGTTGTTGAGCAGTACTTC
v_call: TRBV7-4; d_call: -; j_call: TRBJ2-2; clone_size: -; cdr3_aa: CASSLEPGMMRTGELFF; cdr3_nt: TGTGCCAGCAGCTTAGAGCCAGGGATGATGCGCACCGGGGAGCTGTTTTTT
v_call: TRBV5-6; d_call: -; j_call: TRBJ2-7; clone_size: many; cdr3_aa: CASSLRKGYEQYF; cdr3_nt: TGTGCCAGCAGCTTGAGAAAGGGCTACGAGCAGTACTTC
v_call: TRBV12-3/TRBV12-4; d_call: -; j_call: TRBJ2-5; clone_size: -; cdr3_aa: CTSSSVGLGQLMGETQYF; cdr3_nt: TGTACCAGCAGTTCCGTTGGTCTAGGGCAGTTAATGGGGGAGACCCAGTACTTC
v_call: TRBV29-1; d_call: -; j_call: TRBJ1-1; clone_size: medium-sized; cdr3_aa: CSVAQGTEAFF; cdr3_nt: TGCAGCGTTGCACAGGGAACTGAAGCTTTCTTT
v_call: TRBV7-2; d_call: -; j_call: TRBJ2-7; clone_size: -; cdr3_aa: CASSPRRGVTYEQYF; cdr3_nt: TGTGCCAGCAGCCCCCGTAGGGGGGTCACCTACGAGCAGTACTTC
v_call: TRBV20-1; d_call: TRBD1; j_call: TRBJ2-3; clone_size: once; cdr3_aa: CSAGSDREMTDTQYF; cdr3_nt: TGCAGTGCTGGGTCGGACAGGGAGATGACAGATACGCAGTATTTT
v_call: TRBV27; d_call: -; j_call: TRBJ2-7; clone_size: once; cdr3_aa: CASSSGSEQYF; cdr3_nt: TGTGCCAGCAGTTCCGGGAGCGAGCAGTACTTC
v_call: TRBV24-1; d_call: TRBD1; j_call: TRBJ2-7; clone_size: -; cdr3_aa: CATSDHQSPRGLNLDEQYF; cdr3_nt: TGTGCCACCAGTGATCACCAGAGCCCCAGGGGGTTAAATTTGGACGAGCAGTACTTC
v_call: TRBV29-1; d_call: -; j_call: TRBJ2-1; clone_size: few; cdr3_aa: CSVGGAGGLDYNEQFF; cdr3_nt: TGCAGCGTGGGGGGGGCAGGGGGCTTGGACTACAATGAGCAGTTCTTC
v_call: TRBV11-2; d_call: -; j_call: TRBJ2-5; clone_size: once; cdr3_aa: CASSLGARETQYF; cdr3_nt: TGTGCCAGCAGCTTAGGTGCTAGAGAGACCCAGTACTTC
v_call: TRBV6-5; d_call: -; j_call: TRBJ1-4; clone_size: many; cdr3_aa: CASRKQGSGSEKLFF; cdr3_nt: TGTGCCAGCAGAAAACAGGGTTCTGGATCCGAAAAACTGTTTTTT
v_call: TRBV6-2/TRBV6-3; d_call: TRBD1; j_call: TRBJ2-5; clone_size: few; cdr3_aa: CASSYPGTGSETQYF; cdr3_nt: TGTGCCAGCAGTTACCCCGGGACAGGATCCGAGACCCAGTACTTC
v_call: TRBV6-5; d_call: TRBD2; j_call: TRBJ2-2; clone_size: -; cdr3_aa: CASSSLSGSGELFF; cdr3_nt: TGTGCCAGCAGTTCTCTTAGCGGGAGCGGGGAGCTGTTTTTT
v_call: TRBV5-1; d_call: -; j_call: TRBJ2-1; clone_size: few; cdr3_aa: CASSLTTNEQFF; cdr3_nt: TGCGCCAGCAGCTTAACGACCAATGAGCAGTTCTTC
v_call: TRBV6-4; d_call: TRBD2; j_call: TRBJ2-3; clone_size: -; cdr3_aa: CASSPTSGGTDTQYF; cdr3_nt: TGTGCCAGCAGTCCGACTAGCGGGGGCACAGATACGCAGTATTTT
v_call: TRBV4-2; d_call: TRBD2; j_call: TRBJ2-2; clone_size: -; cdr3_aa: CASSQGLAGETGELFF; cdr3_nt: TGTGCCAGCAGCCAAGGACTAGCGGGAGAGACCGGGGAGCTGTTTTTT
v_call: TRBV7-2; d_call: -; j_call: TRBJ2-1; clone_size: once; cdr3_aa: CASSFDPLRATNEQFF; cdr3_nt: TGTGCCAGCAGCTTTGATCCCCTACGAGCTACCAATGAGCAGTTCTTC
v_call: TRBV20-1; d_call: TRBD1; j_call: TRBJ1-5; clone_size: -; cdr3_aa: CSARGQGVGPQHF; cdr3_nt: TGCAGTGCCCGGGGACAGGGCGTAGGGCCCCAGCATTTT
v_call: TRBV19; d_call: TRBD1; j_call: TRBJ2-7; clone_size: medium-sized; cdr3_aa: CASSIRGQGPYEQYF; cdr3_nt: TGTGCCAGTAGTATTCGAGGACAGGGACCCTACGAGCAGTACTTC
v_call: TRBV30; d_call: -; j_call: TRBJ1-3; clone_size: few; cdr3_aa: CAWTAGNTIYF; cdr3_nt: TGTGCCTGGACCGCCGGAAACACCATATATTTT
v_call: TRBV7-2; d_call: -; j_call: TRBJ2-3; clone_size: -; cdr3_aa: CASSDTDTQYF; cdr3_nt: TGTGCCAGCAGCGACACAGATACGCAGTATTTT
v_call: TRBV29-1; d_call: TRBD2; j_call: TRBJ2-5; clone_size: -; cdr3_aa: CSGTGLAGGEGTQYF; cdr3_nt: TGCAGCGGGACGGGACTAGCGGGAGGGGAAGGGACCCAGTACTTC
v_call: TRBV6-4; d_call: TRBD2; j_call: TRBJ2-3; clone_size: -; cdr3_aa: CASRALAGTQDTQYF; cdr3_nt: TGTGCCAGCAGGGCACTAGCGGGAACCCAAGATACGCAGTATTTT
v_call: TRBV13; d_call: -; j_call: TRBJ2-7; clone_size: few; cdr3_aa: CASSLQGNVAYEQYF; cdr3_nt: TGTGCCAGCAGCTTACAGGGGAATGTCGCCTACGAGCAGTACTTC
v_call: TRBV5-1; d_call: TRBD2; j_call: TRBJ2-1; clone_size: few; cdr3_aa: CASSPGLVWNEQFF; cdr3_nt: TGCGCCAGCAGCCCGGGACTAGTCTGGAATGAGCAGTTCTTC
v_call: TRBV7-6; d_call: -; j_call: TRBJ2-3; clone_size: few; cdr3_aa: CASSLDRADTQYF; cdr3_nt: TGTGCCAGCAGCTTAGACAGGGCAGATACGCAGTATTTT
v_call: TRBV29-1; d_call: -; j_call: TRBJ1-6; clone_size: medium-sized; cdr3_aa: CSFRQDYNSPLHF; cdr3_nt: TGCAGCTTCCGACAAGACTATAATTCACCCCTCCACTTT
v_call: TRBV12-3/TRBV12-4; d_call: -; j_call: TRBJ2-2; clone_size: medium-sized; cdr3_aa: CASSLGQANTGELFF; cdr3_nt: TGTGCCAGCAGTCTAGGTCAAGCGAACACCGGGGAGCTGTTTTTT
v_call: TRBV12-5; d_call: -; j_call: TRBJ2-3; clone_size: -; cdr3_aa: CASGVGVNPDTQYF; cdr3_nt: TGTGCTAGTGGTGTGGGTGTAAATCCGGATACGCAGTATTTT
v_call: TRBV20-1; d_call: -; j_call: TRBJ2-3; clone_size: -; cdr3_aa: CSATLLIGNGTDTQYF; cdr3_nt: TGCAGTGCTACCCTCTTGATAGGGAATGGCACAGATACGCAGTATTTT
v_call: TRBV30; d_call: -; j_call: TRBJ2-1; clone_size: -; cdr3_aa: CAWSVRVSSYNEQFF; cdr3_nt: TGTGCCTGGAGTGTTAGGGTAAGCTCCTACAATGAGCAGTTCTTC
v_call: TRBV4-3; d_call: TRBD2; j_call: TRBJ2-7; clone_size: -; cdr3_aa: CASSQEPSGSSYEQYF; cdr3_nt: TGCGCCAGCAGCCAAGAGCCTAGCGGGAGCTCCTACGAGCAGTACTTC
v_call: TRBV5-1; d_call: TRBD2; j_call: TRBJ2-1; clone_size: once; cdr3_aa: CASSRAGGPLDEQFF; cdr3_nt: TGCGCCAGCAGTAGAGCGGGAGGGCCTCTGGATGAGCAGTTCTTC
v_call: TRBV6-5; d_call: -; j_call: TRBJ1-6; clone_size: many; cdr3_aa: CASSWAQGTFGSPLHF; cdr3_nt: TGTGCCAGCAGTTGGGCCCAAGGGACTTTCGGGTCACCCCTCCACTTT
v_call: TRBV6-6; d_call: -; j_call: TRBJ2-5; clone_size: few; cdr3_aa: CASRSQGSETQYF; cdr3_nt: TGTGCCAGCAGATCACAGGGCTCGGAGACCCAGTACTTC
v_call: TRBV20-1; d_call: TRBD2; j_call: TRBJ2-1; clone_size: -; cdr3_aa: CSARGRGATYNEQFF; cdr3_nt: TGCAGTGCTAGGGGGCGGGGGGCGACCTACAATGAGCAGTTCTTC
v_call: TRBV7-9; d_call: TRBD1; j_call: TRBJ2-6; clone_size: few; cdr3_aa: CASSHRDRGPSGANVLTF; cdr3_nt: TGTGCCAGCAGCCACCGGGACAGGGGCCCCTCTGGGGCCAACGTCCTGACTTTC
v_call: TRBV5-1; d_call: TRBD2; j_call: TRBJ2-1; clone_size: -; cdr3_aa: CASKGLAGGREQFF; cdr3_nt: TGCGCCAGCAAGGGTCTAGCGGGAGGGCGGGAGCAGTTCTTC
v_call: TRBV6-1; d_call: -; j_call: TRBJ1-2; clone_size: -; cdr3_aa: CASSPQGHRGYTF; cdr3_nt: TGTGCCAGCAGCCCACAGGGACATCGTGGCTACACCTTC
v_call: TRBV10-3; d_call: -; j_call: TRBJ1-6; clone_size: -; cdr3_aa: CAISERGRNYNSPLHF; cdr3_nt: TGTGCCATCAGTGAGAGGGGACGGAACTATAATTCACCCCTCCACTTT